Following are 22 T cell receptor beta chains from one sample sequenced in a study of siplizumab effects on memory and regulatory T cells. Data came from immunoSEQ multiplex PCR; TCRdb stores just in-frame clones and leaves some out. The sample comprises about 120,000 clones, approximately 94% of which are singletons, and roughly 1.5% rests with the top ten. The material sequenced was non-Treg CD4+ T cells sorted from blood. These receptors were collected from a human donor in good health.

V gene TRBV9 combines with J gene TRBJ1-3; D unclear. Germline V gene data show CDR1 as SGDLS and CDR2 as YYNGEE. This CDR3 comprises 14 residues. The V gene lost 3 bases and the J gene lost 6 bases, with 13 bases spanning the gap. The CDR3 DNA follows: TGTGCCAGCAGCGAAGGACCCGGAGAAAACACCATATATTTT. Translated, it gives CASSEGPGENTIYF.

The genes are TRBV19 and TRBJ2-6, with TRBD1 as a possible D gene (6 bases). CDR1 and CDR2 (germline): LNHDA, SQIVND (reference sequence). Trimming took off 7 bases at V and 2 bases at J, with 15 bases between the two ends. CDR3 length equals 16 residues. CDR3 in amino acids: CASTPWSGAGANVLTF. The CDR3 DNA reads TGTGCCAGTACCCCGTGGTCAGGGGCTGGGGCCAACGTCCTGACTTTC.

The table lists this clone with a few counts. The rearrangement links TRBV28 to TRBJ2-3, with D possibly being TRBD1 or TRBD2 (6 bases each). Germline lookup yields CDR1 MDHEN and CDR2 SYDVKM. Trimming shortened V by 11 bases and J by 0 bases, and 15 bases separated the two germline ends. This CDR3 contains 14 residues. Here the CDR3 DNA reads TGTGCCGGCACCGAGGGGGGAAGCACAGATACGCAGTATTTT. This translates into CAGTEGGSTDTQYF.

The gene calls are TRBV2 and TRBJ2-5; the match to TRBD1 covers 7 bases. This CDR3 is 13 amino acids long. Germline V gene data show CDR1 as SNHLY and CDR2 as FYNNEI. Losses at the gene ends were 7 bases for V and 1 base for J; bases not matched to a gene: 3. DNA for the CDR3: TGTGCCAGCACTCGGGACAGCCAAGAGACCCAGTACTTC. Encoded protein: CASTRDSQETQYF.

V is TRBV10-3 and J is TRBJ2-3, with 10 nucleotides matching TRBD2. Per germline, CDR1 ENHRY and CDR2 SYGVKD. Losses at the gene ends were 3 bases for V and 4 bases for J; bases not matched to a gene: 1. The CDR3 is 14 residues long. The CDR3 loop reads CAISDGTSADTQYF. The DNA for the CDR3 is TGTGCCATCAGTGATGGGACTAGCGCAGATACGCAGTATTTT.

The gene calls are TRBV7-6 and TRBJ2-3; D ambiguous. CDR1 SGHVS and CDR2 FNYEAQ come from the germline V gene. The CDR3 is 13 residues long. V was shortened by 4 bases and J by 7 bases, with 12 bases between the two germline ends. CDR3 residues: CASSSFPANTQYF. CDR3 nucleotide sequence: TGTGCCAGCAGCTCCTTCCCCGCGAATACGCAGTATTTT.

This clone was seen only once. The CDR3 region is CASRSAGGSQETQYF. In DNA, the CDR3 is TGCGCCAGCAGGTCAGCGGGGGGGAGCCAAGAGACCCAGTACTTC. The chain joins TRBV5-1 to TRBJ2-5; the match to TRBD2 covers 10 bases. Per the germline V gene, CDR1 is SGHRS and CDR2 is YFSETQ. CDR3 length: 15 amino acids. Trimming at V came to 5 bases and at J to 1 base, leaving 5 bases not matched to a gene.

As regards this clone: Relative to the germline gene, one junction end is altered; a read error may explain this. This CDR3 is also generated by other DNA sequences in the sample. This rearrangement joins TRBV4-2 to TRBJ1-1; maybe TRBD1 (5 bases). In germline, CDR1 is LGHNA, CDR2 YNFKEQ. CDR3 size: 16 residues. The DNA for the CDR3 is TGTGCTAGCAGCCAAGATCTGCAGGGCCACATCGAACCGTATTTCTTT. This translates into CASSQDLQGHIEPYFF.

V is TRBV15 and J is TRBJ2-3; 10 positions agree with TRBD1. V shed 1 base and J 4 bases; nucleotides not matched to a gene: 5. The CDR3 length is 16 residues. CDR1 and CDR2 from the germline V gene are LNHNV and YYDKDF (reference sequence). CDR3 nucleotides: TGTGCCACCAGCAGAGGGGACAGGGGCTTCCCAGATACGCAGTATTTT. Residues: CATSRGDRGFPDTQYF. Filled out from reference TRBV15 and TRBJ2-3, the complete variable domain reads DAMVIQNPRYQVTQFGKPVTLSCSQTLNHNVMYWYQQKSSQAPKLLFHYYDKDFNNEADTPDNFQSRRPNTSFCFLDIRSPGLGDTAMYLCATSRGDRGFPDTQYFGPGTRLTVL.

The table lists this clone with a count of one. The chain uses TRBV5-1 and TRBJ2-3, with 8 positions matching TRBD2. This CDR3 has 15 amino acids. V was clipped by 2 bases and J by 0 bases; unmatched bases: 2. The V gene's germline CDR1 is SGHRS and CDR2 YFSETQ. CDR3 loop: CASSFLAGSTDTQYF. The DNA for the CDR3 is TGCGCCAGCAGCTTTTTAGCGGGAAGCACAGATACGCAGTATTTT. Full variable domain (remainder filled in from reference TRBV5-1 and TRBJ2-3): KAGVTQTPRYLIKTRGQQVTLSCSPISGHRSVSWYQQTPGQGLQFLFEYFSETQRNKGNFPGRFSGRQFSNSRSEMNVSTLELGDSALYLCASSFLAGSTDTQYFGPGTRLTVL.

The chain uses TRBV19 and TRBJ2-6; possible D gene TRBD1, 7 bases. Trimming took off 6 bases at V and 3 bases at J, with 15 bases between the two ends. The CDR3 sequence is 16 residues long. From germline, CDR1 is LNHDA and CDR2 SQIVND (reference sequence). In DNA form, the CDR3 reads TGTGCCAGTAGCACGGAGGGGGCTCGTGGGGCCAACGTCCTGACTTTC. As protein: CASSTEGARGANVLTF.

V gene TRBV7-9 combines with J gene TRBJ2-5, with 7 bases fitting TRBD2. Germline V lookup: CDR1 SEHNR, CDR2 FQNEAQ (reference sequence). Trimming cost V 5 bases and J 3 bases; bases outside gene matches: 0. This CDR3 is built from 12 residues. For the CDR3, the DNA is TGTGCCAGCAGCCGGGGGGAAGAGACCCAGTACTTC. Amino acid sequence: CASSRGEETQYF. Full variable domain (rest looked up from reference TRBV7-9 and TRBJ2-5): DTGVSQNPRHKITKRGQNVTFRCDPISEHNRLYWYRQTLGQGPEFLTYFQNEAQLEKSRLLSDRFSAERPKGSFSTLEIQRTEQGDSAMYLCASSRGEETQYFGPGTRLLVL.

The rearrangement links TRBV7-3 to TRBJ2-5; D not resolved. Germline assignment: CDR1 SGHTA and CDR2 FQGTGA. This CDR3 is 14 amino acids long. Trimming stripped 2 bases from V and 5 bases from J, with 12 bases between. The CDR3 loop is CASSLHGIGETQYF. The DNA of the CDR3 is TGTGCCAGCAGCTTACACGGAATTGGCGAGACCCAGTACTTC.

The chain links TRBV11-2 to TRBJ2-3; D could derive from TRBD1 or TRBD2 (5 bases each). Germline V gives CDR1 SGHAT, CDR2 FQNNGV. V lost 1 base to trimming and J lost 4 bases, with 12 bases between them. This CDR3 is 15 amino acids long. The CDR3 sequence: CASSLGSGRSDTQYF. For the CDR3, the DNA is TGTGCCAGCAGCTTAGGGTCAGGGAGATCAGATACGCAGTATTTT.

The chain carries TRBV19 and TRBJ2-5; 11 positions agree with TRBD1. The junction had 7 bases not matched to a gene; V was cut back by 6 bases and J by 1 base. Per the germline V gene, CDR1 is LNHDA and CDR2 is SQIVND (reference sequence). This CDR3 has 16 amino acids. The chain's CDR3 is CASRSRDRGSQETQYF. In DNA form, the CDR3 reads TGTGCCAGTAGGTCCCGGGACAGGGGGTCCCAAGAGACCCAGTACTTC.

V usage is TRBV19 and J usage is TRBJ1-1; 12 bases are shared with TRBD1. The CDR3 loop spans 17 amino acids. Germline loops: CDR1 LNHDA, CDR2 SQIVND (reference sequence). V lost 0 bases to trimming and J lost 0 bases; unmatched junction nucleotides: 2. The CDR3 DNA is TGTGCCAGTAGTATAGACGGGACAGGGGGCTTGAACACTGAAGCTTTCTTT. Its protein is CASSIDGTGGLNTEAFF.

The CDR3 DNA follows: TGTGCCAGCAGGGTTGGGCAGTATGAAAAACTGTTTTTT. It is translated as CASRVGQYEKLFF. The V and J genes are TRBV27 and TRBJ1-4; no firm D call. Germline CDR1 MNHEY, CDR2 SMNVEV (reference sequence). Trimming took 6 bases from V and 6 from J, leaving 11 bases between them. This CDR3 region has 13 residues.

This clone is a singleton in its sample. This chain connects TRBV5-6 to TRBJ2-1; TRBD2 aligns across 7 bases. J gave up 7 bases and V 5 bases, and 12 bases lay outside the gene matches. The CDR3 covers 15 residues. Germline assignment: CDR1 SGHDT and CDR2 YYEEEE. CDR3 coding DNA: TGTGCCAGCAGTCTCTTTGATACTAGCGATAATGAGCAGTTCTTC. As protein: CASSLFDTSDNEQFF.

The chain uses TRBV6-1 and TRBJ2-5; 9 nucleotides line up with TRBD1. Germline lookup yields CDR1 MNHNS and CDR2 SASEGT. J gave up 5 bases and V 5 bases, and 6 bases lay outside the gene matches. CDR3 length: 14 amino acids. CDR3 bases: TGTGCCAGCAGTTCACAGGGGGCTAGCGAGACCCAGTACTTC. It codes for CASSSQGASETQYF.

This chain connects TRBV6-5 to TRBJ1-1, with D possibly matching TRBD1 (6 bases). The CDR3 has 15 amino acids. Germline CDR1 reads MNHEY; CDR2 reads SVGAGI. Trimming removed 0 bases from V and 11 bases from J, with 19 bases in between. The CDR3 nucleotides read TGTGCCAGCAGTTACTCAACTACAGGGCCGGCTGCGGCTTTCTTT. Residues: CASSYSTTGPAAAFF.

The chain couples TRBV5-6 to TRBJ2-3, with TRBD1 identical over 7 bases. Germline values: CDR1 SGHDT, CDR2 YYEEEE. The V gene end was trimmed by 0 bases and the J gene end by 6 bases; junction bases not matched to a gene: 4. The CDR3 covers 14 residues. DNA of the CDR3: TGTGCCAGCAGCTTGGACAGGGGTGGGGATACGCAGTATTTT. This codes for CASSLDRGGDTQYF.

V and J are TRBV18 and TRBJ1-1; the match to TRBD1 covers 7 bases. Losses at the gene ends were 6 bases for V and 1 base for J; bases not matched to a gene: 5. The CDR3 length is 14 residues. The germline V gene has CDR1 KGHSH and CDR2 LQKENI. The CDR3 here is CASSAQGTNTEAFF. The DNA of the CDR3 is TGTGCCAGCTCGGCACAGGGGACGAACACTGAAGCTTTCTTT.